The clone carrying this T cell receptor beta chain was found many times. The antigen is undetermined. Amplification from RNA transcripts yielded the TCR beta CDR3 regions. A first-round RT-PCR used HTBI primers, followed by a second-round multiplex PCR. One entry per CDR3 protein results from TCRdb running MiXCR on the multiplex PCR reads. The sample yields roughly 420,000 distinct CDR3 sequences, around a fifth seen once. These data originate in a study of Graves' ophthalmopathy and Graves' hyperthyroidism. Study information: Sampling took place at initial diagnosis, with peripheral blood obtained before any treatment.

Study outcomes and limitations: Blood also held most thyroid clonotypes expanded above 0.001 frequency.

Exclusion applied to patients with other autoimmune diseases, uncontrolled infections, pregnancy or lactation. CDR1 and CDR2 from the germline V gene are DFQATT and SNEGSKA (reference sequence). The CDR3 is 11 residues long. Deletions cut 5 bases from V and 6 bases from J, with 11 bases between. The rearrangement joins TRBV20-1 to TRBJ2-7, with D possibly matching TRBD1 (5 bases). This receptor was obtained from a woman aged 18-30 years with stable Graves' hyperthyroidism. The sequencing input was peripheral blood. CDR3 loop: CSAVGQVEQYF. CDR3 sequence (DNA): TGCAGTGCTGTCGGACAAGTCGAGCAGTACTTC.